This TCR beta chain was captured in a study of a mutant IDH1 vaccine in newly diagnosed glioma. Study context: The therapy given earlier, which was standard therapy, consisted of radiotherapy, temozolomide, or both, and most of the patients received both.

In the case of this clone: The antigen is not known.

The V end lost 4 bases, the J end lost 7 bases, and 8 bases lay between the germline ends. The CDR3 totals 11 residues. Germline loops: CDR1 SNHLY, CDR2 FYNNEI. The time point here: week 35, safety follow-up. Every vaccination contained 300 ug of the mutant IDH1 20-mer peptide and was paired with topical imiquimod. The method was immunoSEQ multiplex PCR; TCRdb's version includes in-frame clones alone and lacks a portion of them. This table has under 40,000 clones, around 73% appearing once. This specimen was PBMCs, taken from a glioma patient whose treatment included an IDH1 peptide vaccine. The chain couples TRBV2 to TRBJ2-7; D is unclear. This receptor was taken from a woman aged 40 to 50 with glioma. The CDR3: CASSASLEQYF. The DNA of the CDR3 is TGTGCCAGCAGTGCCTCACTGGAGCAGTACTTC.